This note documents a single T cell receptor beta chain sequence. Its matching antigen is unknown. TCRbeta library preparation incorporated unique molecular identifiers. TCRdb called the PCR reads again in MiXCR, with one record for every CDR3 protein. The table lists 530,000 or so distinct CDR3 sequences, 20% to 30% of them singletons. The entry originates in a study of T-cell reconstitution after alpha-beta-depleted transplantation in children. Notes on the study in general: Reportedly, alpha-beta T cells present about two months post-transplant originated from several hundred expanded clones of graft origin. Recipient T cells and thymic progenitors that survived gave rise to the high TCRbeta diversity observed at day 60 in some patients. After one year, T-cell counts and TCRbeta diversity mostly came from new T cells.

Here the sequenced sample was PBMCs, taken before TCRalphabeta/CD19-depleted stem cell transplant. The receptor comes from a boy younger than two with Wiskott-Aldrich syndrome, due to receive a stem cell transplant.

In DNA form, the CDR3 reads TGCGCCAGCAGACCGACAGACCCTTTGGGGTATACCTTC. Protein product: CASRPTDPLGYTF. The chain joins TRBV5-1 to TRBJ1-2, with a possible D match to TRBD1 (5 bases). The germline gives CDR1 SGHRS, CDR2 YFSETQ. This CDR3 is built from 13 residues. V was trimmed by 5 bases and J by 14 bases, leaving 22 bases between them.